This T cell receptor beta chain was captured in a study of CD8 T cells in Susac syndrome. Study context: Clinical remission applied to roughly eight sequenced Susac syndrome patients, and roughly 6 had active disease. Patients with Susac syndrome were therapy-naive, on corticosteroids, or on intravenous immunoglobulin alone at the time that blood was drawn.

RNA, at about 0.45 to 1 ug, was reverse transcribed with random hexamers. It was immunoSEQ multiplex PCR that amplified TCR beta CDR3 across 54 Vbeta and 13 Jbeta. MiXCR, applied by TCRdb to the immunoSEQ multiplex PCR reads, yields one record per CDR3 protein. Here the sample spans fewer than 90,000 distinct CDR3 sequences, 93% being singletons. On this clonotype itself: The antigen remains undetermined.

The study's findings and limits: In total CD8+ repertoires, sixteen Susac-specific public clones were found, and in CD8+ TEMRA repertoires, roughly five were found.

The sequencing sample was made of CD8+ T cells from PBMCs. The sequence was obtained from a human donor with Susac syndrome.

This CDR3 reads CATSDSSHFEQYF. CDR3 sequence (DNA): TGTGCCACCAGTGATAGTTCCCACTTCGAGCAGTACTTC. The chain links TRBV24-1 to TRBJ2-7; D is unclear. CDR1 KGHDR and CDR2 SFDVKD come from the germline V gene. The length of the CDR3 is 13 residues. Between the trimmed V and J ends, which lost 3 bases and 6 bases, there was a span of 11 bases.